This is a list of T cell receptor beta chains from one sample in a study of blood T cell repertoires in COVID-19. Only in-frame clones appear in the TCRdb table, and some are missing; sequencing was by immunoSEQ multiplex PCR. The sample carries roughly 200,000 clones, 87% recorded once. Sequencing was performed on PBMCs or T cells enriched from blood (not recorded which). All receptors come from a man aged 18 to 30 with acute COVID-19. The CDR3 runs from the conserved cysteine through the conserved F or W. Fields, in order: clone size, J gene, V gene, D gene, CDR3 protein, CDR3 DNA. D genes are given only for firm matches. Clone size, where shown, is once, few, many, or a class for clones that have expanded.

size: .
J: TRBJ1-5
V: TRBV19
D: TRBD1
CDR3: CASSTRGQGFQHF
DNA: TGTGCCAGTAGTACTCGGGGACAGGGGTTCCAGCATTTT

size: .
J: TRBJ2-3
V: TRBV9
D: TRBD1
CDR3: CASSVAPGQRTDTQYF
DNA: TGTGCCAGCAGCGTAGCTCCGGGACAGAGGACAGATACGCAGTATTTT

size: .
J: TRBJ2-2
V: TRBV19
D: TRBD2
CDR3: CASSTSGGNTGELFF
DNA: TGTGCCAGTAGTACTAGCGGAGGGAACACCGGGGAGCTGTTTTTT

size: .
J: TRBJ1-2
V: TRBV28
D: .
CDR3: CASSLPQTNYGYTF
DNA: TGTGCCAGCAGTCTCCCGCAGACTAACTATGGCTACACCTTC

size: .
J: TRBJ2-7
V: TRBV27
D: TRBD1
CDR3: CASRNGQGGYEQYF
DNA: TGTGCCAGCAGAAACGGACAGGGGGGGTACGAGCAGTACTTC

size: .
J: TRBJ2-2
V: TRBV24-1
D: .
CDR3: CATRSGEDRGLFF
DNA: TGTGCCACCAGATCCGGGGAGGACCGGGGGCTGTTTTTT

size: .
J: TRBJ1-1
V: TRBV4-3
D: TRBD1
CDR3: CASSLRTGNTEAFF
DNA: TGCGCCAGCAGCCTACGGACAGGGAACACTGAAGCTTTCTTT

size: .
J: TRBJ1-2
V: TRBV12-3/TRBV12-4
D: .
CDR3: CASSGGNYGYTF
DNA: TGTGCCAGCAGCGGAGGCAACTATGGCTACACCTTC

size: once
J: TRBJ1-1
V: TRBV6-4
D: .
CDR3: CASNRNTEAFF
DNA: TGTGCCAGCAATCGTAACACTGAAGCTTTCTTT

size: .
J: TRBJ2-2
V: TRBV24-1
D: TRBD1
CDR3: CATSDDRGGEHRGVNLRELFF
DNA: TGTGCCACCAGTGATGACAGGGGTGGTGAACACCGGGGAGTTAATTTGCGGGAGCTGTTTTTT

size: .
J: TRBJ2-3
V: TRBV4-1
D: .
CDR3: CASSQIGGSTDTQYF
DNA: TGCGCCAGCAGCCAAATCGGGGGAAGCACAGATACGCAGTATTTT

size: .
J: TRBJ1-6
V: TRBV2
D: .
CDR3: CASSGQTPDSPLHF
DNA: TGTGCCAGCAGCGGACAGACCCCAGATTCACCCCTCCACTTT

size: few
J: TRBJ2-1
V: TRBV19
D: TRBD2
CDR3: CASTLTSGFNEQFF
DNA: TGTGCCAGTACCCTGACTAGCGGCTTCAATGAGCAGTTCTTC

size: .
J: TRBJ2-7
V: TRBV28
D: TRBD2
CDR3: CASSLGTSGGSSYEQYF
DNA: TGTGCCAGCAGTTTGGGGACTAGCGGGGGAAGCTCCTACGAGCAGTACTTC

size: .
J: TRBJ1-3
V: TRBV5-4
D: .
CDR3: CASSLGTSGNTIYF
DNA: TGTGCCAGCAGCTTGGGGACATCTGGAAACACCATATATTTT

size: .
J: TRBJ2-3
V: TRBV9
D: .
CDR3: CASSSTGDSSDTQYF
DNA: TGTGCCAGCAGCTCAACCGGGGACTCCTCAGATACGCAGTATTTT

size: .
J: TRBJ1-2
V: TRBV10-3
D: TRBD1
CDR3: CAISVINRGQRGGYTF
DNA: TGTGCCATCAGTGTCATAAACAGGGGCCAACGGGGCGGCTACACCTTC

size: .
J: TRBJ2-3
V: TRBV2
D: TRBD1
CDR3: CASSEGRGPDTQYF
DNA: TGTGCCAGCAGTGAAGGAAGGGGGCCAGATACGCAGTATTTT

size: .
J: TRBJ2-7
V: TRBV18
D: TRBD2
CDR3: CASSRRTSGETYEQYF
DNA: TGTGCCAGCTCACGGCGGACTAGCGGTGAGACCTACGAGCAGTACTTC

size: .
J: TRBJ2-4
V: TRBV19
D: TRBD2
CDR3: CASSIVLAGLAKNIQYF
DNA: TGTGCCAGTAGTATAGTCCTAGCGGGTCTAGCCAAAAACATTCAGTACTTC

size: .
J: TRBJ1-1
V: TRBV4-1
D: .
CDR3: CASSQRLVVDTEAFF
DNA: TGCGCCAGCAGCCAACGTTTGGTAGTTGACACTGAAGCTTTCTTT

size: .
J: TRBJ2-1
V: TRBV11-2
D: TRBD1
CDR3: CASSLAQGNEQFF
DNA: TGTGCCAGCAGCTTAGCACAGGGGAATGAGCAGTTCTTC

size: .
J: TRBJ2-1
V: TRBV5-4
D: .
CDR3: CASSLDRSSSYNEQFF
DNA: TGTGCCAGCAGCTTGGACAGGTCTAGCTCCTACAATGAGCAGTTCTTC